The clone carrying this T cell receptor beta chain was recorded a few times. As yet, its antigen is unknown. This specimen comes from a study of T cell repertoires in cytomegalovirus infection. TCRdb itself ran the reads through MiXCR, one entry per CDR3 protein. The table records about 920,000 distinct CDR3 sequences, roughly 30% of them present only once. Study findings and constraints: Cumulative frequency of public TCR beta families picked out carriers of CMV plus the relevant HLA.

J was trimmed by 3 bases and V by 5 bases; bases with no gene match: 7. Germline V gene data show CDR1 as SEHNR and CDR2 as FQNEAQ (reference sequence). The CDR3 sequence is 15 residues long. Sample: cultured CD8+ T cells from PBMCs, taken from culture after CMV antigen stimulation. The receptor comes from a human donor in good health (CMV status not recorded). Some clones in this sample may be carry-over from other donors' samples. The chain carries TRBV7-9 and TRBJ1-1; 9 nucleotides agree with TRBD1. The CDR3 sequence is CASSPQDRGYTEAFF. The CDR3 DNA follows: TGTGCCAGCAGCCCACAGGACAGGGGTTACACTGAAGCTTTCTTT.